The source of this T cell receptor beta chain is a study of blood T cell repertoires in COVID-19. The overall study: Specimens from acute and convalescent COVID-19 originated in the United States, Italy and Spain. PBMCs, B-cell-depleted T cells, or T cells were the source of the cDNA or gDNA that made up the material.

The V end was cut by 4 bases, the J end by 2 bases, with 4 bases between. The germline gives CDR1 SGHRS, CDR2 YFSETQ. The length of the CDR3 is 12 residues. Generated by immunoSEQ multiplex PCR, the TCRdb table keeps only in-frame clones and is missing some. Among around 150,000 clones listed, 85% were seen once. Sequencing was carried out using peripheral blood. The chain joins TRBV5-1 to TRBJ2-1; D is undetermined. The receptor comes from a human donor with acute or convalescent COVID-19. The donor label of this sample is uncertain. CDR3 nucleotide sequence: TGCGCCAGCAGCCAGACCTACAATGAGCAGTTCTTC. Translating gives CASSQTYNEQFF.